This TCR beta chain emerged from a study of blood T cell repertoires in COVID-19 (TCRdb year 2020). Concerning the study at large: The collaborator samples originated in the United States, Italy and Spain and spanned the acute and convalescent phases of COVID-19. The repertoires were released in a freely available public database intended as a resource for research on the immune response to SARS-CoV-2. The dataset comprised deeply sampled blood TCRbeta repertoires from subjects exposed to, actively infected with, or recovered from COVID-19. Samples were obtained from the ongoing ImmuneRACE study (first 160 participants) and from some 1,300 subjects provided by 6 global collaborators. The prospective study material was composed of cDNA or gDNA derived from T cells, B-cell-depleted T cells, or PBMCs. Sample metadata almost always included a de-identified subject ID, COVID-19 status, age in years and sex. HLA class I and class II types, where available, came from metadata supplied by the sample provider rather than from assay-based typing. The full study reports these points: The amount of clinical and demographic metadata varied by source and participant and was provided uncurated.

Collaborating institutions collected whole blood in K2EDTA tubes following their own protocols. Collaborator samples were shipped for TCRbeta analysis as frozen whole blood, isolated PBMCs, or DNA extracted from either sample type. Deletion took 0 bases off V and 5 bases off J, with a span of 14 bases between the germline ends. CDR1 and CDR2, per the germline V gene, are SGHRS and YFSETQ. The CDR3, from cysteine to phenylalanine, totals 15 residues. Here the CDR3 DNA is all that survives: 45 bases in frame from base 1. TCRbeta CDR3 regions were amplified from genomic DNA by means of the immunoSEQ Assay, a bias-controlled multiplex PCR. The authors' analysis ran thus. Nucleated cell counts per sample were estimated from amplification of reference gene primers within the assay. To quantify the absolute abundance of each unique TCRbeta CDR3 rearrangement, sequence reads were collapsed and filtered. For each sample, productive Simpson clonality was calculated as the square root of Simpson's diversity index over productive rearrangements. Sourced from immuneACCESS, this table was stored by TCRdb with only in-frame sequences that have V and J called. A share of the clones is absent; for the studies checked, an unresolved V gene accounts for under half, and the remainder has no known explanation. V, J and clone size derive from that table, while D and trimming were established from the DNA sequence. The sample table contains around 150,000 clones; only one count was recorded for 88% of them. Roughly a tenth of the sample goes to the ten largest clones.

Notes on this clone: Its antigen specificity is not known. No base quality information exists; no much larger clone differs at one position.

The source is a middle-aged man with active or convalescent COVID-19. Recombination linked TRBV5-1 to TRBJ1-1; D gene: possibly TRBD1, on 6 matching bases. The sequenced sample was peripheral blood. CDR3 protein: CASSLASGVVTEAFF. Read as DNA, the sequence is TGCGCCAGCAGCTTGGCCTCAGGGGTAGTAACTGAAGCTTTCTTT.